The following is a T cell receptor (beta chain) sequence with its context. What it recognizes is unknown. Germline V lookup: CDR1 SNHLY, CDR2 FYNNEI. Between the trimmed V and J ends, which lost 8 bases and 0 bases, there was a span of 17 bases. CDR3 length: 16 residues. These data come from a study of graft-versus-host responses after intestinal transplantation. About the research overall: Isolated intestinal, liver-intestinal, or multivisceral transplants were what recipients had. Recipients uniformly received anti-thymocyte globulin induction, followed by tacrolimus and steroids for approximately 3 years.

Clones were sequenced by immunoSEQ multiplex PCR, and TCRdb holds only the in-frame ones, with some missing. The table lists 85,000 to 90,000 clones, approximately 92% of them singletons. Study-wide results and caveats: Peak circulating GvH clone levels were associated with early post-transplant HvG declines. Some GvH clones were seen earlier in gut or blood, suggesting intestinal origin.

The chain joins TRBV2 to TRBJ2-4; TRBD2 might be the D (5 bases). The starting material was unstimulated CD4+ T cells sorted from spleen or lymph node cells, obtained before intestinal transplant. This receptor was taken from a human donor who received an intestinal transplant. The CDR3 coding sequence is TGTGCCAGCGGCGATCCGGGGAAACTAGCCAAAAACATTCAGTACTTC. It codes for CASGDPGKLAKNIQYF.